This TCR beta chain was found in a study of T cell clusters in autoimmune cytopenias. Overall study results and limits: Primary autoimmune cytopenia patients seemingly lacked the physiological T cell clusters found in healthy donors. Compared with active autoimmune hepatitis patients, healthy donors showed about 2.8-fold more exclusive TRB clusters.

TRB rearrangements were amplified by touch-down multiplex PCR with mixed TRB-A/B primers. TCRdb re-called the multiplex PCR reads and catalogs CDR3 proteins one per entry, DNA excluded. The sample totals 12,000 or so distinct CDR3 sequences. Per the germline V gene, CDR1 is SGHVS and CDR2 is FNYEAQ. The CDR3 consists of 15 residues. Roughly 38,000 genome equivalents of blood DNA were amplified for TRB. With respect to this clonotype: Its antigen remains unknown.

This sample also belongs to another study, concerning T cell repertoires in aging, cancer and after chemotherapy. From that second work: The repertoire data cannot show anything about immunological memory following chemotherapy.

The J gene is TRBJ1-5, the V gene TRBV7-6; without DNA, the TCRdb call of TRBD1 cannot be checked. The sample was peripheral blood. The receptor's source is a human donor in good health. The CDR3 spells CASSLVAGGSQPQHF.